This T cell receptor (beta chain) was identified during a study of cytomegalovirus exposure and HLA in healthy donors. Study outcomes and limitations: Reportedly, fewer N-insertions than the approximately 690-donor mean appeared in an Asian-associated ancestry cluster in a later analysis.

Remarks on this clone: The antigen remains unidentified.

V shed 8 bases, J shed 3 bases, and the junction held 9 bases outside the gene matches. This CDR3 has 15 residues. Germline V gene lookup returns CDR1 MNHEY and CDR2 SVGAGI. PCR primers comprised 60 Vbeta and 13 Jbeta primers. Assay: immunoSEQ multiplex PCR; the TCRdb copy retains only in-frame clones and omits some. The sample includes around 150,000 clones, approximately 68% seen only once; the top ten take roughly 4.7%. The chain joins TRBV6-5 to TRBJ1-2, with TRBD1 matching over 10 bases. The source material was PBMCs. The TCR sequence derives from a man in his fifties or sixties in good health and CMV-seronegative. CDR3 in DNA: TGTGCCAGCTCAAGCCCGGGACAGGGGTACTATGGCTACACCTTC. It specifies CASSSPGQGYYGYTF.